The clone carrying this T cell receptor beta chain has at least ten counts. The antigen is not known. This record comes from a study of T cells in Graves' hyperthyroidism and ophthalmopathy. Study-level points and caveats: The model predicted ophthalmopathy a median around 6 months before onset.

CDR1 and CDR2 from the germline V gene are DFQATT and SNEGSKA (reference sequence). CDR3 length: 12 residues. Trimming pared 6 bases from V and 5 bases from J, leaving 13 bases between. Using RNA transcripts as the source, TCR beta CDR3 regions were amplified. First-round RT-PCR of the TCR CDR3 relied on the HTBI primer set. TCRdb used MiXCR to reprocess the multiplex PCR reads, holding one entry per CDR3 protein. The sample lists roughly 530,000 distinct CDR3 sequences, roughly 18% occurring once. Enrolled ophthalmopathy patients presented with a Clinical Activity Score of at least 3, a NOSPECS grade of at least 4, and disease duration under 3 months.

The material sequenced was blood. The receptor was isolated from a woman aged 18-35 years with Graves' ophthalmopathy. The chain joins TRBV20-1 to TRBJ2-5; unclear D gene. The CDR3 DNA sequence: TGCAGTGCCCCGGGTATCGGGGAGACCCAGTACTTC. This translates into CSAPGIGETQYF.